What follows is one T cell receptor beta chain and its context. Only in-frame clones appear in the TCRdb table, and some are missing; sequencing was by immunoSEQ multiplex PCR. The sample holds approximately 120,000 clones, over 80% seen once. The data were taken from a study of blood T cell repertoires in COVID-19. The CDR3 is 16 amino acids. Germline lookup yields CDR1 KGHSH and CDR2 LQKENI. The germline V and J ends were trimmed by 3 bases and 1 base, with 13 bases remaining between them. The receptor comes from a woman aged 60-75 years with acute or convalescent COVID-19. The V call is TRBV18, the J call TRBJ1-3; possibly TRBD1 for D (5 bases). The sequencing sample was made of peripheral blood. CDR3 DNA: TGTGCCAGCTCACCGCTTTCAGGGCAATCTGGAAACACCATATATTTT. Protein product: CASSPLSGQSGNTIYF.